These 10 T cell receptor beta chains share one sample of origin, sequenced in a study of T cell responses to AZD1222 COVID-19 vaccine. TCRdb's copy holds only in-frame clones and misses some; the assay was immunoSEQ multiplex PCR. Of more than 110,000 clones listed, 92% are singletons. The specimen was peripheral blood, collected on day 0 of AZD1222 vaccination. The receptors originated from an adult in good health.

The chain joins TRBV7-8 to TRBJ2-7; 8 bases fit TRBD2. In germline, CDR1 is SGHVS, CDR2 FQNEAQ. The CDR3 is made up of 15 amino acids. With 4 bases clipped from V and 3 bases from J, the junction kept 8 bases outside the gene matches. The CDR3 is CASSSRSGAGYEQYF. The CDR3 DNA sequence: TGTGCCAGCAGCTCCCGTAGCGGGGCCGGCTACGAGCAGTACTTC.

The chain uses TRBV12-3 or TRBV12-4 and TRBJ2-4; D is unclear. With 4 bases removed from V and 8 bases from J, the gap between germline ends came to 6 bases. This CDR3 contains 11 residues. The CDR3 sequence: CASSWTDIQYF. CDR3 bases: TGTGCCAGCAGTTGGACGGACATTCAGTACTTC.

This chain links TRBV27 with TRBJ1-1; D is uncertain. The CDR3 totals 16 residues. V was trimmed by 6 bases and J by 6 bases, leaving 23 bases between them. CDR1 is MNHEY, CDR2 SMNVEV, per germline (reference sequence). The CDR3 DNA follows: TGTGCCAGCAGGGCAACTCTACAGAAGACTGGCGCTGAAGCTTTCTTT. Translating gives CASRATLQKTGAEAFF.

This rearrangement joins TRBV10-3 to TRBJ2-3; possibly TRBD1 or TRBD2 for D (5 bases each). CDR1 ENHRY and CDR2 SYGVKD come from the germline V gene. Trimming took 4 bases from V and 0 from J, leaving 11 bases between them. This CDR3 contains 15 residues. The CDR3 DNA reads TGTGCCATCAGTGTTCGGGGCAGTAGCACAGATACGCAGTATTTT. Translating it yields CAISVRGSSTDTQYF.

The J gene is TRBJ1-5, the V gene TRBV27; D remains ambiguous. This CDR3 is 13 amino acids long. The V gene lost 6 bases and the J gene lost 2 bases, with 8 bases spanning the gap. CDR1 and CDR2 from the germline V gene are MNHEY and SMNVEV (reference sequence). The CDR3 DNA reads as TGTGCCAGCAGCTGGGGAGGCAATCAGCCCCAGCATTTT. It codes for CASSWGGNQPQHF.

V gene TRBV7-2 combines with J gene TRBJ2-5; no clear D. Trimming cost V 5 bases and J 5 bases, with 6 bases left between them. The CDR3 contains 11 residues. CDR1 and CDR2 (germline): SGHTA, FQGNSA. The CDR3 region has the DNA TGTGCCAGCAGCCCCCTCGAGACCCAGTACTTC. This gives the protein CASSPLETQYF. The complete variable domain, with remaining parts taken from reference TRBV7-2 and TRBJ2-5, reads GAGVSQSPSNKVTEKGKDVELRCDPISGHTALYWYRQSLGQGLEFLIYFQGNSAPDKSGLPSDRFSAERTGGSVSTLTIQRTQQEDSAVYLCASSPLETQYFGPGTRLLVL.

V gene TRBV9 combines with J gene TRBJ2-1, with 9 bases matching TRBD1. Per germline, CDR1 SGDLS and CDR2 YYNGEE. The CDR3 has 18 amino acids. J lost 4 bases, V lost 0 bases, and 11 bases had no gene match. The CDR3 spells CASSVVGDRAAQYNEQFF. In DNA, the CDR3 is TGTGCCAGCAGCGTAGTGGGGGACAGGGCCGCTCAATACAATGAGCAGTTCTTC.

This chain connects TRBV6-5 to TRBJ1-5; 7 bases fit TRBD1. CDR1 MNHEY and CDR2 SVGAGI come from the germline V gene. The J segment lost 4 bases and the V segment lost 6 bases, leaving 6 bases of the junction unmatched. The CDR3 has 14 amino acids. The CDR3 sequence is CASRTGQDNQPQHF. The CDR3 DNA reads as TGTGCCAGCAGGACCGGACAGGATAATCAGCCCCAGCATTTT.

The rearrangement uses TRBV7-2 and TRBJ2-7; 7 bases agree with TRBD2. V lost 2 bases and J lost 3; bases outside the gene matches: 4. The CDR3 is 14 residues long. Looked up from germline, CDR1 is SGHTA and CDR2 is FQGNSA. The CDR3 DNA is TGTGCCAGCAGCTTACGGCTAGCGGACTACGAGCAGTACTTC. As protein: CASSLRLADYEQYF.

The V call is TRBV27, the J call TRBJ2-7; 7 bases fit TRBD1. With V trimmed by 5 bases and J by 5 bases, 6 bases remained unmatched. This CDR3 region has 13 residues. CDR1 and CDR2 (germline): MNHEY, SMNVEV (reference sequence). The DNA for the CDR3 is TGTGCCAGCAGTGGGCTACAGGGGCACGAGCAGTACTTC. It translates to CASSGLQGHEQYF.